This TCR beta chain was observed in a study of shared clonotypes between healthy human individuals. General study results and limits: For sorted subsets, rarefaction showed incomplete sequencing despite large depth. The low donor count limited represented genetic and exposure-history diversity.

CD4+ cell separation produced CD45RA+ naive and CD45RA-negative memory subsets. Libraries were prepared by immunoSEQ multiplex PCR; TCRdb keeps only in-frame clonotypes and omits some of them. The table includes approximately 2.4 million clones, approximately 95% detected once. The V gene's germline CDR1 is LGHNA and CDR2 YSLEER. Trimming took 0 bases from V and 4 from J, leaving 7 bases between them. The length of the CDR3 is 15 residues. On this clone itself: Its specificity is not known.

The specimen was naive CD4+ T cells sorted from blood. Subset noted: CD45RA+ positively selected. The source is a man younger than 30 in good health. The chain carries TRBV4-3 and TRBJ2-6; D not certain. The CDR3 is CASSQEGYGANVLTF. In DNA, the CDR3 is TGCGCCAGCAGCCAAGAGGGTTACGGGGCCAACGTCCTGACTTTC.